This TCR beta chain comes out of a study of blood T cells in healthy people across ages (dated by TCRdb to 2015 to 2017). A note on the overall study: Template switching captured roughly one uniquely barcoded TCR beta cDNA molecule per two T cells in model experiments. Four age groups were formed from the donors: young (average about 15 years), middle-aged (just under 40), aged (62) and long-lived (less than 85). The study analyzed two additional independent replicas of 1 million unique cDNA reads from the same blood draw for two donors, one aged 18 to 30 and one aged 80 or older. To avoid experimental bias, donors of different ages were distributed randomly across sequencing lanes. Using deep sequencing normalized with unique cDNA molecular identifiers, the study measured how TCR beta repertoire diversity changes with age.

CDR1 LGHDT and CDR2 YNNKEL were looked up in the germline V gene (reference sequence). Counted from cysteine to phenylalanine, this CDR3 has 13 amino acids. This entry keeps only the CDR3 DNA: 39 bases, framed from base 1. Ends trimmed: V by 6 bases, J by 6 bases; bases unmatched to a gene: 2. The 39 donors, aged roughly 6 to 100 years, were systemically healthy Caucasian individuals from Russia. Each donor gave 9.5 to 10 milliliters of peripheral blood, drawn into EDTA-treated Vacutainer tubes. Ficoll-Paque density-gradient centrifugation was used to isolate PBMCs, with at least 7 million per sample. Trizol reagent was used to extract total RNA from PBMCs, with at least 5.5 micrograms per sample. Naive CD45RAhigh/CD27high T cell percentages were measured by flow cytometry on a PBMC aliquot from every donor. General conclusions and limits of the study: Compared with the aged group, the long-lived group had more naive CD4+ T cells, fewer expanded clones and increased TCR diversity, suggesting age selection. Observed TCR beta diversity per million T cells fell roughly linearly with age, and a significant reduction was already apparent by age around 40. Since profiling was done on bulk unsorted PBMCs, naive and antigen-experienced compartments could not be conclusively compared. Estimates of total diversity based on one million sequenced T cells were regarded as lower bounds and as underestimates. There was a strong correlation between observed TCR beta diversity and the percentage of naive T cells measured by flow cytometry. The CMV infection status of donors was not known, potentially confounding age-related changes in expanded clonotypes.

The protocol used for the library was 5' RACE. For sequencing, an Illumina HiSeq 2500 was employed. A second PCR of about 6 to 11 cycles was performed with a sample-barcoded 5' primer and a J-beta primer mix. A template-switch 5' adaptor carrying 12 random nucleotides introduced a unique molecular identifier onto each TCR beta cDNA molecule. Each sample yielded at least 3 million CDR3-containing paired-end reads. First-strand cDNA was synthesized from all RNA with the Mint cDNA synthesis kit, primed by a TRBC-specific oligonucleotide. After uracil-DNA glycosylase treatment, a first 18-cycle PCR used universal primers M1SS and BC2_uni_R on all cDNA. Per the original workflow: Normalization of each sample was performed by random selection of 1 million high-quality reads, each carrying a distinct molecular identifier. Instead of being binned into consensus sequences, reads with shared molecular identifiers were discarded. MiTCR, with a Q25 quality threshold and the strictest error-elimination algorithm, was used for CDR3 identification, clonotype clustering and error correction. A nonparametric unseen species model with Euler transformation was used to estimate lower-bound total TCR beta diversity. The public reads were run again by TCRdb, first through fastp at Q25 and then through MiXCR, and only productive beta chains were kept. Rows are combined by CDR3 protein, so each entry shows the most common genes and DNA. For this entry, the V and J calls and clone size follow TCRdb and not the study's own pipeline. The table for this sample lists approximately 1,000,000 distinct CDR3 sequences; 45% of them were counted only once. The top ten hold over 15% of the sample.

With regard to this clonotype: Its antigen is still unknown. No base-level quality is on record; no much larger clone is a single base apart.

The chain couples TRBV3-1 to TRBJ2-3; 11 central nucleotides agree with TRBD2. The sequenced material came from blood. This receptor was obtained from a woman aged 55-75 years in good health. The CDR3: CASSSGGEDTQYF. In nucleotide form, the sequence is TGTGCCAGCAGTAGCGGGGGGGAGGATACGCAGTATTTT.